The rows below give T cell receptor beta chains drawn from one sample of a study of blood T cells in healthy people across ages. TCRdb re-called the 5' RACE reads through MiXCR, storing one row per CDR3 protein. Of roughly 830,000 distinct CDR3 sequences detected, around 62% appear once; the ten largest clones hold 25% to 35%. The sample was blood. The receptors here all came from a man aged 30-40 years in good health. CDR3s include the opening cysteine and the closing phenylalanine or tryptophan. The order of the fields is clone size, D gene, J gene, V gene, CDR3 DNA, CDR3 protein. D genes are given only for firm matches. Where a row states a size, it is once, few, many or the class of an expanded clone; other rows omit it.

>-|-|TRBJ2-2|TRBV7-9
TGTGCCAGCAGCCCGGGCCAATTAAACCGAGGGGAGCTGTTTTTT
CASSPGQLNRGELFF
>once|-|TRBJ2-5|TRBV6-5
TGTGCCAGCAGTTACTCAGGGGCGCGGGGTCCCCAGTACTTC
CASSYSGARGPQYF
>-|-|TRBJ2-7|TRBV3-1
TGTGCCAGCAGTAACCAACTCGGCCCCTACGAGCAGTACTTC
CASSNQLGPYEQYF
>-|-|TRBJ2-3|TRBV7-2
TGTGCCAGCAGCTTAGTGTGGGGTACGCAGTATTTT
CASSLVWGTQYF
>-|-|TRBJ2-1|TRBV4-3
TGCGCCAGCAGCCAAGATGCGACGTCGGAGCAGTTCTTC
CASSQDATSEQFF
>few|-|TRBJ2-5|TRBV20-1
TGCAGTGCTTACGAACCTGTGGAGACCCAGTACTTC
CSAYEPVETQYF
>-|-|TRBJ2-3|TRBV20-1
TGCAGTGCTAGGGTTAGCGGAAGCACAGATACGCAGTATTTT
CSARVSGSTDTQYF
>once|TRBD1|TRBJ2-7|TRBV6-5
TGTGCCAGCAGGCAAACAGGGGGCGTTTACGAGCAGTACTTC
CASRQTGGVYEQYF
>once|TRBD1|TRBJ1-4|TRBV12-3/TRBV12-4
TGTGCCTGCAGAACGAACAGGGGGGTTAATGAAAAACTGTTTTTT
CACRTNRGVNEKLFF
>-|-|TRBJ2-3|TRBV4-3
TGCGCCAGCAGCTCCAGTTGGCCTACAGATACGCAGTATTTT
CASSSSWPTDTQYF
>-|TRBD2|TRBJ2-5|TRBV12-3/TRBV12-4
TGTGCCAGCAGTTTCGCTATCCTAGCGGGGGAGCAGTACTTC
CASSFAILAGEQYF
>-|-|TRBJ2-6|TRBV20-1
TGCAGTGCTAGCCAGACAGTGAGCTCTGGGGCCAACGTCCTGACTTTC
CSASQTVSSGANVLTF
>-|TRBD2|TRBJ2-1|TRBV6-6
TGTGCCAGCAGTTCCAATCATCCGGGACTAGCGCACAATGAGCAGTTCTTC
CASSSNHPGLAHNEQFF
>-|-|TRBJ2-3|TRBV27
TGTGCCAGCAAGGTGGATACGCAGTATTTT
CASKVDTQYF
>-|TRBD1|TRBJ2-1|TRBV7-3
TGTGCCAGCAGCCCGTCGGGGGGACAGGGGGCGAATGAGCAGTTCTTC
CASSPSGGQGANEQFF
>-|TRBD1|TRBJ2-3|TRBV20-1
TGCAGTGCGTCCGGGACAGGGTTGGCAGATACGCAGTATTTT
CSASGTGLADTQYF
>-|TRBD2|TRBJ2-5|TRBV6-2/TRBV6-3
TGTGCCAGCAGACTAGCGTGGGAGACCCAGTACTTC
CASRLAWETQYF
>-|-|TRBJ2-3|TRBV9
TGTGCCAGCAGCGTAGAAGCAGGGTCTAGCACAGATACGCAGTATTTT
CASSVEAGSSTDTQYF
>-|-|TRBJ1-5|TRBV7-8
TGTGCCAGCAGCTTAGAGGATGGTTTTAATCAGCCCCAGCATTTT
CASSLEDGFNQPQHF
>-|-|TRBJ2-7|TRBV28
TGTGCCAGCCAAAGGCAGTTAGGGCAGCCTTCCTACGAGCAGTACTTC
CASQRQLGQPSYEQYF
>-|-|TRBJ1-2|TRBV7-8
TGTGCCAGCAGAGGGATTGGACGGATCTATGGCTACACCTTC
CASRGIGRIYGYTF
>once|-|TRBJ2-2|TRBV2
TGTGCCAGCAGACTAAGGGGGGTAGTGGACACCGGGGAGCTGTTTTTT
CASRLRGVVDTGELFF
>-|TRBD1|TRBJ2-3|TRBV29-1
TGCAGCGTTGCCGATGGGGGGACAGGGAACACAGATACGCAGTATTTT
CSVADGGTGNTDTQYF
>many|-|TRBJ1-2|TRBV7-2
TGTGCCAGCAGCCCAGAGAGACTTCCTAACTATGGCTACACCTTC
CASSPERLPNYGYTF
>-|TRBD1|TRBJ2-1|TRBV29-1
TGCAGCGTTGGGACAGGGGTCGGTTACGAGCAGTTCTTC
CSVGTGVGYEQFF
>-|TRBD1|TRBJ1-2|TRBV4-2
TGTGCCAGCAGCCGAAAGACAGGGATGGTCCATGGCTACACCTTC
CASSRKTGMVHGYTF
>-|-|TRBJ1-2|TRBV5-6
TGTGCCAGCAGCTTGGCGAAAGGCAGCTACACCTTC
CASSLAKGSYTF
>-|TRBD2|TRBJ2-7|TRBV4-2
TGTGCCAGCAGCCAGGCTAGCGGGGGGAAGTACGAGCAGTACTTC
CASSQASGGKYEQYF
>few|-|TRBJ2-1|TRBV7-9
TGTGCCAGCAGCTTAATTGGGGTTATGGGTGAGACGCAGTTCTTC
CASSLIGVMGETQFF
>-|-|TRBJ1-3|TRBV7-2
TGTGCCAGCAGCCCGTGGGGCGATGTCTCCGGAAACACCATATATTTT
CASSPWGDVSGNTIYF
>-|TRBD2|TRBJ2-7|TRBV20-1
TGCAGTGCTAGAGATCCCCAGCGGGGGAAGGCCTACGAGCAGTACTTC
CSARDPQRGKAYEQYF
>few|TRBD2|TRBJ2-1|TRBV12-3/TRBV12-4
TGTGCCAGCAGTCCTGGGACTAGCGGGGCCCACAATGAGCAGTTCTTC
CASSPGTSGAHNEQFF
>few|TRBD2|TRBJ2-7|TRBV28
TGTGCCAGCAACTTCTTAGCGGGGGCCTTCTACGAGCAGTACTTC
CASNFLAGAFYEQYF
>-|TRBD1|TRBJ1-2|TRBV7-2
TGTGCCAGCAGCCCGGGACAGCCCGGGGACTATGGCTACACCTTC
CASSPGQPGDYGYTF
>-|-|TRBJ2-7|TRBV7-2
TGTGCCAGCAGCTTACGGGCGGGGGCGACCTACAATGAGCAGTACTTC
CASSLRAGATYNEQYF
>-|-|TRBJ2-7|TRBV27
TGTGCCAGCAGTTTATCGTGGCTAGCCTACGAGCAGTACTTC
CASSLSWLAYEQYF
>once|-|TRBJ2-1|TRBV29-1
TGCAGCTGTGAAGGGGCCGTACTGAATAATGAGCAGTTCTTC
CSCEGAVLNNEQFF
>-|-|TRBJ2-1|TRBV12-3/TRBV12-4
TGTGCCAGCACCCCGGGACGCCACTACAGGGAGCAGTTCTTC
CASTPGRHYREQFF
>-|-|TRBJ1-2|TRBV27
TGTGCCAGCAGTTTACCAGGTTCTGGCTACACCTTC
CASSLPGSGYTF
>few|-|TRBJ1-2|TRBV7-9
TGTGCCAGCAGCTTGGGACAATATGGCTACACCTTC
CASSLGQYGYTF
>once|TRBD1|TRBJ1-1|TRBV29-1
TGCAGCGTGATCCAGACAGGGGGCACTGAAGCTTTCTTT
CSVIQTGGTEAFF
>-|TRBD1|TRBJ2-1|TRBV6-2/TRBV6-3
TGTGCCACCATGGGACAGGGGTCCTACAATGAGCAGTTCTTC
CATMGQGSYNEQFF
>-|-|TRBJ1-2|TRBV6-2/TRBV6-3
TGTGCCAGCAGTACCGCTGATACGCAGGGCTACACCTTC
CASSTADTQGYTF
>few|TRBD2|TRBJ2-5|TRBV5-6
TGTGCCAGCAGTCCGGGGAGGGCAGGTGGTATGCAGACCCAGTACTTC
CASSPGRAGGMQTQYF
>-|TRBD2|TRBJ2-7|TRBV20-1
TGCAGTGCTAGAGGACGGGTTCTAGCGGGGGAGCAGTACTTC
CSARGRVLAGEQYF
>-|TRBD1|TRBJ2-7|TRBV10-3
TGTGCCATCAGTGAGTTCAGCCAGGGGGTCTACGAGCAGTACTTC
CAISEFSQGVYEQYF
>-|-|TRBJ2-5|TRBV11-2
TGTGCCAGCAGCTTAATAGCGTTTCCGACAGCAGATTCAGAGACCCAGTACTTC
CASSLIAFPTADSETQYF
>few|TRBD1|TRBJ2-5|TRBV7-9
TGTGCCAGCAGCCCTGCGACAGGGTTGGAGACCCAGTACTTC
CASSPATGLETQYF
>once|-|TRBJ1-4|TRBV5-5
TGTGCCAGCAGCTCCCTTCTAGGTGGGGAAAAACTGTTTTTT
CASSSLLGGEKLFF
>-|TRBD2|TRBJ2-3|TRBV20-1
TGCAGTGCCCCTCCCCCGGGACTAGCGGGGGGGCCTTGGAAAGATACGCAGTATTTT
CSAPPPGLAGGPWKDTQYF
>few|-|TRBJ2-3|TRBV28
TGTGCCAGCAGTTTACAGGGGATGGGGGCAGATACGCAGTATTTT
CASSLQGMGADTQYF